This T cell receptor (beta chain) is drawn from a study of OX40 agonist ivuxolimab in advanced cancers. In the study overall: Earlier anti-PD-1, anti-PD-L1 or anti-CTLA-4 therapy was permitted; about 39% had received some.

Study conclusions and caveats: Normalized T-cell clonal expansion was also low in some nonresponders. Partly responding patients at 0.1-3.0 mg/kg showed some of the smallest clonal expansion.

Notes on this clone: The antigen is unknown.

Germline CDR1 reads SGHTA; CDR2 reads FQGNSA. V lost 1 base to trimming and J lost 3 bases, with 6 bases between them. The CDR3 is 13 residues long. This table comes from immunoSEQ multiplex PCR, and its TCRdb copy is limited to in-frame clones, with some not included. The sample contains approximately 77,000 clones, roughly 90% of which appear only once. This specimen was CD4+ or CD8+ T cells sorted from blood, taken in a trial of the OX40 agonist ivuxolimab. This TCR was recovered from an adult with an advanced solid tumor such as melanoma, head and neck, liver or kidney cancer. The V gene is TRBV7-2, the J gene TRBJ1-2; no clear D gene. The CDR3 region is CASSLGRDYGYTF. The CDR3 region has the DNA TGTGCCAGCAGCTTAGGGAGAGACTATGGCTACACCTTC.